These T cell receptor beta chains were read from a single sample in a study of blood T cell repertoires in COVID-19. Profiled with immunoSEQ multiplex PCR; TCRdb holds only in-frame clones, not every one. The sample has hundreds of thousands of clones; under 85% are singletons. Input material: peripheral blood. These receptors originate from a young woman with COVID-19, enrolled during active disease. CDR3s include the opening cysteine and the closing phenylalanine or tryptophan. A D gene is named only where the DNA matches it firmly. Some rows have no size entry. The others give once, few or many, or a class for an expanded clone.

v_call,j_call,clone_size,d_call,cdr3_aa,cdr3_nt
TRBV21-1,TRBJ1-5,.,.,CASRTKQGSNQPQHF,TGTGCCAGCAGGACAAAACAGGGAAGCAATCAGCCCCAGCATTTT
TRBV11-2,TRBJ2-2,.,TRBD2,CASSASGSLPTGELFF,TGTGCCAGCAGCGCTAGCGGGAGTCTCCCGACCGGGGAGCTGTTTTTT
TRBV30,TRBJ1-3,few,.,CAWGLGSPGNTIYF,TGTGCCTGGGGTCTCGGGAGCCCTGGAAACACCATATATTTT
TRBV5-6,TRBJ2-1,.,TRBD1,CATNPSTGDRWNEQFF,TGTGCCACTAACCCGTCGACAGGGGATAGGTGGAATGAGCAGTTCTTC
TRBV29-1,TRBJ2-1,once,.,CSVEPPGRVYNEQFF,TGCAGCGTTGAACCACCGGGAAGGGTCTACAATGAGCAGTTCTTC
TRBV9,TRBJ1-2,.,TRBD1,CASSASQGMDYGYTF,TGTGCCAGCAGCGCCTCACAGGGGATGGACTATGGCTACACCTTC
TRBV5-1,TRBJ1-1,.,.,CASYLTAEAATEAFF,TGCGCCAGCTACCTCACAGCGGAGGCTGCGACTGAAGCTTTCTTT
TRBV18,TRBJ2-1,.,TRBD2,CASSRTSGSLDEQFF,TGTGCCAGCTCACGGACTAGCGGGAGTTTGGATGAGCAGTTCTTC
TRBV27,TRBJ2-6,.,.,CASRAGLSGANVLTF,TGTGCCAGCAGAGCAGGGCTATCTGGGGCCAACGTCCTGACTTTC
TRBV27,TRBJ2-3,.,TRBD2,CASSLLLPVGGVTDTQYF,TGTGCCAGCAGTTTACTCCTCCCGGTTGGGGGGGTGACAGATACGCAGTATTTT
TRBV12-3/TRBV12-4,TRBJ2-1,.,.,CASSLPPGGRQFF,TGTGCCAGCAGTTTACCTCCGGGGGGCCGACAGTTCTTC
TRBV7-2,TRBJ1-6,.,TRBD1,CASSKRQGGNSPLHF,TGTGCCAGCAGCAAAAGACAGGGGGGAAATTCACCCCTCCACTTT
TRBV18,TRBJ1-6,.,.,CASSPLQGSNSPLHF,TGTGCCAGCTCACCACTACAGGGCTCTAATTCACCCCTCCACTTT
TRBV7-2,TRBJ2-1,.,.,CASSLALPGDEQFF,TGTGCCAGCAGCTTAGCGCTACCGGGGGATGAGCAGTTCTTC
TRBV11-2,TRBJ1-2,.,TRBD1,CASSLDRGYGYTF,TGTGCCAGCAGCCTAGACAGGGGCTATGGCTACACCTTC
TRBV5-6,TRBJ2-5,once,TRBD2,CASSLLEAGGEETQYF,TGTGCCAGCAGCTTGTTGGAAGCGGGGGGTGAAGAGACCCAGTACTTC
TRBV20-1,TRBJ2-7,.,TRBD1,CSASGDRTYEQYF,TGCAGTGCTAGTGGGGACAGAACCTACGAGCAGTACTTC
TRBV5-1,TRBJ1-1,.,TRBD1,CASSLGDRGRTEAFF,TGCGCCAGCAGCCTCGGGGACAGGGGGAGGACTGAAGCTTTCTTT
TRBV7-2,TRBJ2-5,.,TRBD2,CASSLGVAGKETQYF,TGTGCCAGCAGCTTAGGGGTAGCGGGAAAGGAGACCCAGTACTTC
TRBV28,TRBJ2-6,once,.,CASSLWWEKGGTSGANVLTF,TGTGCCAGCAGTTTATGGTGGGAGAAGGGTGGAACCTCTGGGGCCAACGTCCTGACTTTC
TRBV3-1/TRBV3-2,TRBJ2-5,.,.,CASSQRGLRETQYF,TGTGCCAGCAGCCAGAGAGGGCTGCGGGAGACCCAGTACTTC
TRBV2,TRBJ2-3,.,TRBD1,CASSVPGQGEGPTDTQYF,TGTGCCAGCAGTGTCCCGGGACAGGGAGAAGGGCCCACAGATACGCAGTATTTT
TRBV11-2,TRBJ2-3,once,TRBD2,CASSSVAGVTDTQYF,TGTGCCAGCAGCTCCGTAGCGGGAGTCACAGATACGCAGTATTTT
TRBV6-6,TRBJ1-1,.,TRBD1,CASSRSRGQIEAFF,TGTGCCAGCAGTCGATCAAGGGGGCAGATAGAAGCTTTCTTT
TRBV10-2,TRBJ1-4,.,.,CASTRASGRSEKLFF,TGCGCCAGCACCCGGGCGTCGGGGAGAAGTGAAAAACTGTTTTTT
TRBV29-1,TRBJ2-6,.,.,CSFYGDSGANVLTF,TGCAGCTTCTACGGGGATTCTGGGGCCAACGTCCTGACTTTC
TRBV18,TRBJ2-3,.,TRBD2,CASSPLAGVTDTQYF,TGTGCCAGCTCACCGTTAGCGGGGGTCACAGATACGCAGTATTTT
TRBV5-1,TRBJ2-7,few,TRBD2,CASSPRVFGTSGPERYEQYF,TGCGCCAGCAGCCCCCGAGTTTTTGGGACTAGCGGGCCTGAACGCTACGAGCAGTACTTC
TRBV2,TRBJ2-5,.,.,CASSWTQETQYF,TGTGCCAGCAGCTGGACTCAAGAGACCCAGTACTTC
TRBV18,TRBJ1-2,once,.,CASSPPGGAVQYYGYTF,TGTGCCAGCTCACCTCCGGGAGGGGCCGTACAATACTATGGCTACACCTTC
TRBV29-1,TRBJ2-7,.,TRBD2,CSVDSGGSYEQYF,TGCAGCGTTGACAGCGGGGGGTCCTACGAGCAGTACTTC
TRBV29-1,TRBJ2-7,.,.,CSVELGREQYF,TGCAGCGTTGAACTAGGGAGGGAGCAGTACTTC
TRBV5-1,TRBJ2-2,few,.,CASSPEAVELFF,TGCGCCAGCAGCCCCGAAGCTGTGGAGCTGTTTTTT
TRBV13,TRBJ1-1,.,.,CASSSRLNTEAFF,TGTGCCAGCAGCTCCAGACTTAACACTGAAGCTTTCTTT
TRBV5-6,TRBJ2-7,once,TRBD2,CASSFRTSGGQKQYF,TGTGCCAGCAGCTTTCGGACTAGCGGGGGGCAGAAGCAGTACTTC